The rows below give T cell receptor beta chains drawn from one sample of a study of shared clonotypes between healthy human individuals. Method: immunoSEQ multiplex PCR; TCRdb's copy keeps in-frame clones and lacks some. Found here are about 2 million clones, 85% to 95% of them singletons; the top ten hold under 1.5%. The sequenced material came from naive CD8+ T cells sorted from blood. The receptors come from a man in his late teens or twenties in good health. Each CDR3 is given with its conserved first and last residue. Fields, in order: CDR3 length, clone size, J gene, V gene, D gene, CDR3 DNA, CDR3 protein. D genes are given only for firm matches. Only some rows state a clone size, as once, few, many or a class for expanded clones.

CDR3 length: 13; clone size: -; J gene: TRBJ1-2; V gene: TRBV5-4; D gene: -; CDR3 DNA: TGTGCCAGCAGTTCCGGGACTACGGATGGCTACACCTTC; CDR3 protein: CASSSGTTDGYTF
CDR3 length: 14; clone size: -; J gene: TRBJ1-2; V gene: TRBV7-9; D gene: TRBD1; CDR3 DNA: TGTGCCAGCAGCCCGGAAGACAGGGGGCTCGGCTACACCTTC; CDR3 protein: CASSPEDRGLGYTF
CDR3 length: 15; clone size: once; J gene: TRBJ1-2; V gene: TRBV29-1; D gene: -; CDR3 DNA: TGCAGCGCGATTAACTCGAGGGGTGCTAACTATGGCTACACCTTC; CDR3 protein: CSAINSRGANYGYTF
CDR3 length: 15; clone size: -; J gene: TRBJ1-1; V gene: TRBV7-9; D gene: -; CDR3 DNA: TGTGCCAGCAGCCCCCCGGACGGGCGGGACACTGAAGCTTTCTTT; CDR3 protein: CASSPPDGRDTEAFF
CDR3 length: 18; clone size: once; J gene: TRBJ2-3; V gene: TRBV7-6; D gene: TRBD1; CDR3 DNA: TGTGCCAGCAGCTTATCGTCGTTGGACAGGGGGCGAACAGATACGCAGTATTTT; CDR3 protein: CASSLSSLDRGRTDTQYF
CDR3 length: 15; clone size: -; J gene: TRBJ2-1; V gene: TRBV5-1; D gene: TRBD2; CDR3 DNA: TGCGCCAGCAGCTTAGCTAGCGGGGGGGTCGATGAGCAGTTCTTC; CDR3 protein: CASSLASGGVDEQFF
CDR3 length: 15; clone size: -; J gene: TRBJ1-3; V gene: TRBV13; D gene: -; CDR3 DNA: TGTGCCAGCTCAATGGGGGACGAGTCCGGAAACACCATATATTTT; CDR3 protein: CASSMGDESGNTIYF
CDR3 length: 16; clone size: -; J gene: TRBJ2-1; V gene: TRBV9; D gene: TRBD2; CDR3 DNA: TGTGCCAGCAGCTTAGCGGGGGCCGCACTTTACAATGAGCAGTTCTTC; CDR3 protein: CASSLAGAALYNEQFF
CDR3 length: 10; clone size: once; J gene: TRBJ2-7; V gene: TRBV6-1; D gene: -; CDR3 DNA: TGTGCCAGCAGTGTAGGCGAGCAGTACTTC; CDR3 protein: CASSVGEQYF
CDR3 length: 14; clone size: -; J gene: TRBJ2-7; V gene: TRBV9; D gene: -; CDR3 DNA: TGTGCCAGCAGCGTAGACGGGAGTGGGAACGAGCAGTACTTC; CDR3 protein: CASSVDGSGNEQYF
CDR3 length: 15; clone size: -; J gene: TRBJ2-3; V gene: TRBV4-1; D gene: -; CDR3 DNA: TGCGCCAGCAGCCGCCGCATAGGACGTGTGGATACGCAGTATTTT; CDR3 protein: CASSRRIGRVDTQYF
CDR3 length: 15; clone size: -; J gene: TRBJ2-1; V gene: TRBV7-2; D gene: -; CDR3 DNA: TGTGCCAGCAGCTTAGCGCTGGTCAAGGGCAATGAGCAGTTCTTC; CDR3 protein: CASSLALVKGNEQFF
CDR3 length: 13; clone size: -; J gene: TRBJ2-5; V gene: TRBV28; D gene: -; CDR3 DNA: TGTGCCAGCCAAACTCGCCCCCAAGAGACCCAGTACTTC; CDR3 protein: CASQTRPQETQYF
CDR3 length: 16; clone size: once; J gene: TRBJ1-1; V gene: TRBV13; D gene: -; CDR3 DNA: TGTGCCAGCAGCTCTCAAAAAGGATGGGGGAACACTGAAGCTTTCTTT; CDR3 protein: CASSSQKGWGNTEAFF
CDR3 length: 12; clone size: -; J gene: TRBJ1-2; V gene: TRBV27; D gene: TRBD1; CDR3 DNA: TGTGCCAGCAGTTCGGACAGGCGGGGCTACACCTTC; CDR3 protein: CASSSDRRGYTF
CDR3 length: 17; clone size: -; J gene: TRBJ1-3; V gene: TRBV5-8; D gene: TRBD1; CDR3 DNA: TGTGCCAGCAGCTTTGCTACAGGGGATTCCTCTGGAAACACCATATATTTT; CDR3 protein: CASSFATGDSSGNTIYF
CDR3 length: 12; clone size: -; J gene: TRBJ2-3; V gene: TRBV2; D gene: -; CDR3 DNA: TGTGCCAGCAGAGGGGAGACAGATACGCAGTATTTT; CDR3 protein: CASRGETDTQYF
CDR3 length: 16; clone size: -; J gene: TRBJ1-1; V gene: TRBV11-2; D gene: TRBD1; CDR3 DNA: TGTGCCAGCAGCTCGCCCTCCCGGACAGGGTCCTCTGAAGCTTTCTTT; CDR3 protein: CASSSPSRTGSSEAFF
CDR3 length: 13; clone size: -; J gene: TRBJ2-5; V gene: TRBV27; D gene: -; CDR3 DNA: TGTGCCAGCAGACGTCCGGGGTGGGAGACCCAGTACTTC; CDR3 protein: CASRRPGWETQYF
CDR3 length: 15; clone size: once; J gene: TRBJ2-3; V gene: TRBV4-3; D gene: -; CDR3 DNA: TGCGCCAGCAGCCAAGATGTGGAAGCGGGAGATACGCAGTATTTT; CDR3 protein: CASSQDVEAGDTQYF
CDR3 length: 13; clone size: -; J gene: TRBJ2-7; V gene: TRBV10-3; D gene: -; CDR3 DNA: TGTGCCATCAGTGAGACCCCCCTCCACGAGCAGTACTTC; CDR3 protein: CAISETPLHEQYF
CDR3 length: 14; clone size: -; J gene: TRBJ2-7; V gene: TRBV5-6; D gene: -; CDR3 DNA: TGTGCCAGCAGCTTGGCCCCCCTATTCGGCGAGCAGTACTTC; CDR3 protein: CASSLAPLFGEQYF
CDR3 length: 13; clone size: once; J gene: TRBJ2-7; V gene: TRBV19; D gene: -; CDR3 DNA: TGTGCCAGTGCTCTTGACGTTGCTTACGAGCAGTACTTC; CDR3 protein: CASALDVAYEQYF
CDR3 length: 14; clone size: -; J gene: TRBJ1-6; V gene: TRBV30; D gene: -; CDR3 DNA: TGTGCCTGGAGTGTAGGCCAGGCGGATTCACCCCTCCACTTT; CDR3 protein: CAWSVGQADSPLHF
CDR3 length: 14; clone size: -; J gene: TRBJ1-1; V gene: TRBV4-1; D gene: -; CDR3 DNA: TGCGCCAGCAGACCTGGGGGAGGGTCGACTGAAGCTTTCTTT; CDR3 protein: CASRPGGGSTEAFF
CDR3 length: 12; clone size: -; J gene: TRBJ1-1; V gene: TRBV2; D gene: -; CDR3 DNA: TGTGCCAGCAGTGGATTGGGGACTGAAGCTTTCTTT; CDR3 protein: CASSGLGTEAFF
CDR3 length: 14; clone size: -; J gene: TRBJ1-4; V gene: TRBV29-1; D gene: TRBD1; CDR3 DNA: TGCAGCGTAGGGGACAGGGGAACTAATGAAAAACTGTTTTTT; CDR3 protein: CSVGDRGTNEKLFF
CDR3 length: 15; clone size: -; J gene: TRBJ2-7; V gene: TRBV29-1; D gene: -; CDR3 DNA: TGCAGCGCCGAAAGCGGACCCAACTCCCCTGGCGAGCAGTACTTC; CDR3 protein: CSAESGPNSPGEQYF
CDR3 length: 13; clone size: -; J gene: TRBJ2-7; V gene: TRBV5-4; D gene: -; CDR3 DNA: TGTGCCAGCAGCTTGGCTGGGAACTACGAGCAGTACTTC; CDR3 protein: CASSLAGNYEQYF
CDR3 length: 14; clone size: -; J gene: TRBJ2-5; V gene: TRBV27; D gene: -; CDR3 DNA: TGTGCCAGCAGTTTAAGGGGGTGGCAAGAGACCCAGTACTTC; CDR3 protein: CASSLRGWQETQYF
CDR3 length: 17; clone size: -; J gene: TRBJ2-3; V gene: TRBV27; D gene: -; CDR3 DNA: TGTGCCAGCAAACAGTTTCCTCTGGGTTCCTCCGCAGATACGCAGTATTTT; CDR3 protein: CASKQFPLGSSADTQYF
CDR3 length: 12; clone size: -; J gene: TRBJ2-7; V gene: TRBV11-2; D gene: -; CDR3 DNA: TGTGCCAGCAGCGAGGGACCGTACGAGCAGTACTTC; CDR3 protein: CASSEGPYEQYF
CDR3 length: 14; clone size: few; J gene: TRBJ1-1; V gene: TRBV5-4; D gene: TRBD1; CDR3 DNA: TGTGCCAGCAGCTGGACAGGGGAGAACACTGAAGCTTTCTTT; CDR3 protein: CASSWTGENTEAFF
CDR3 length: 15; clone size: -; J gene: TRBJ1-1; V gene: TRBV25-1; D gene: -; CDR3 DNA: TGTGCCAGCAGTGAAGTAGAAGGGGGTTTCGCTGAAGCTTTCTTT; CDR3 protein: CASSEVEGGFAEAFF
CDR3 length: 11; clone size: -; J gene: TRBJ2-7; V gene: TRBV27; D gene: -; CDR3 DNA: TGTGCCAGCAGTTTCGGGGGCGAGCAGTACTTC; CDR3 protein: CASSFGGEQYF
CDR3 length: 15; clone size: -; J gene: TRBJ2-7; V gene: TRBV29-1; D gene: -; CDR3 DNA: TGCAGCGTTGAAGATTGGCAGGGGGGAGACTACGAGCAGTACTTC; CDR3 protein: CSVEDWQGGDYEQYF
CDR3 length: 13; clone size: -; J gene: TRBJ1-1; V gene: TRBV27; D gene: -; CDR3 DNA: TGTGCCAGCAGTTACAACGGGGACACTGAAGCTTTCTTT; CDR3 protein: CASSYNGDTEAFF
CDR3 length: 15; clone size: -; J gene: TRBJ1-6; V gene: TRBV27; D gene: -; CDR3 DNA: TGTGCCAGCAGTACCGGGGGGGTCTCGGAGTCACCCCTCCACTTT; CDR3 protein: CASSTGGVSESPLHF
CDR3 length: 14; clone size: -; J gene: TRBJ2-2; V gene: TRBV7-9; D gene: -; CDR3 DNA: TGTGCCAGCAGCAGCACAGAAAGCACCGGGGAGCTGTTTTTT; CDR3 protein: CASSSTESTGELFF
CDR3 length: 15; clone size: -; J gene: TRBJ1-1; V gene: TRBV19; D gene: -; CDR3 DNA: TGTGCCAGTAGTATCTCAGCCTCCACTGCCACTGAAGCTTTCTTT; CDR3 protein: CASSISASTATEAFF
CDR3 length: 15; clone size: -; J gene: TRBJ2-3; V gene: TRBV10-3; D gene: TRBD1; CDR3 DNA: TGTGCCATCAGTCAGGACAGGGGGAGTAAAGATACGCAGTATTTT; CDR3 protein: CAISQDRGSKDTQYF
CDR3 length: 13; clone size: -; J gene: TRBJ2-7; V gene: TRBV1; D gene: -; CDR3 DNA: TGCACCAGCAGCCCCCGGGACAGGGGCGAGCAGTACTTC; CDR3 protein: CTSSPRDRGEQYF
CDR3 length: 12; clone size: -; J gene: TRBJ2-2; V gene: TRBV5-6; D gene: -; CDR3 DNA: TGTGCCAGCACCTCGATGGCCGGGGAGCTGTTTTTT; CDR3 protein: CASTSMAGELFF
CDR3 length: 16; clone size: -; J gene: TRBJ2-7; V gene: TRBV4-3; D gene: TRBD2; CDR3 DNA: TGCGCCAGCAGCCAGATGGGAGCGGGAGGGCCCTACGAGCAGTACTTC; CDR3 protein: CASSQMGAGGPYEQYF
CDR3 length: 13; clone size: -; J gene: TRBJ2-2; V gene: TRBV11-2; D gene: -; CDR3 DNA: TGTGCCAGCAGCTTAGAGGCACGGGGGGAGCTGTTTTTT; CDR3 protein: CASSLEARGELFF
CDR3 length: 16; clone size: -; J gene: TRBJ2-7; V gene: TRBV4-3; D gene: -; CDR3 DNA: TGCGCCAGCAGCCAAGATGTTGGGGGGCTAGGCTACGAGCAGTACTTC; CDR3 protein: CASSQDVGGLGYEQYF
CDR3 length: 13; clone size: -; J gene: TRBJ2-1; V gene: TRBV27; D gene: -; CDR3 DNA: TGTGCCAGCAGGCAGACTAGTTGGGGTGAGCAGTTCTTC; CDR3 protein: CASRQTSWGEQFF
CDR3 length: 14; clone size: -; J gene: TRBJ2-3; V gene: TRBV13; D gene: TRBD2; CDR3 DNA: TGTGCCAGCAGCTTAGGCGCTTCACGGGGGGCGCAGTATTTT; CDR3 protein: CASSLGASRGAQYF
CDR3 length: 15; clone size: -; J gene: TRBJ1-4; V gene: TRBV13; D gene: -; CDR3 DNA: TGTGCCAGCAGCTTAGGTCTTCTAGATAATGAAAAACTGTTTTTT; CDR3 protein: CASSLGLLDNEKLFF
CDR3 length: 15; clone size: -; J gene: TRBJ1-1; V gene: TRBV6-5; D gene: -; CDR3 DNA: TGTGCCAGCAGTACGGTTTACGGCGTTGTCACTGAAGCTTTCTTT; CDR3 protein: CASSTVYGVVTEAFF
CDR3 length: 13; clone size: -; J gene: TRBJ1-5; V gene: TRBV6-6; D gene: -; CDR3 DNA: TGTGCCAGCAGTAACACAGGGTGGCAGCCCCAGCATTTT; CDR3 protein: CASSNTGWQPQHF